The rows below give T cell receptor beta chains drawn from one sample of a study of T-cell memory formation after mild COVID-19. From the 5' RACE reads, TCRdb called clonotypes with MiXCR, one entry per CDR3 protein. Of approximately 390,000 distinct CDR3 sequences listed, approximately 15% are singletons. Sequencing was carried out using PBMCs or a T cell subset sorted from them (not recorded which). These TCRs come from a man aged 18-30 years who had mild COVID-19 (a few samples of this study predate the infection). Cell type and time point are not known. Both conserved end residues are part of each CDR3. A D gene is named only where the DNA matches it firmly. Expanded clones get a size class; other rows say once, few or many, or leave the size out.

>.|TRBJ1-5|14|TRBV20-1|.
TGCAGTGCTACGCCCTTGGACAGCAATCAGCCACAGCATTTT
CSATPLDSNQPQHF
>.|TRBJ1-2|14|TRBV20-1|.
TGCAGTGCTAGGGGGGGGGCACCGGACTATGGCTACACCTTC
CSARGGAPDYGYTF
>few|TRBJ2-6|16|TRBV12-3/TRBV12-4|.
TGTGCCAGCACCGAACAGGTCAACTCTGGGGCCAACGTCCTGACTTTC
CASTEQVNSGANVLTF
>few|TRBJ1-2|11|TRBV11-3|.
TGTGCCAGTAGCAGGGCCTATGGCTACACCTTC
CASSRAYGYTF
>few|TRBJ2-1|13|TRBV3-1|.
TGTGCCAGCAGCCAACTCCCTGGGGGTGAGCAGTTCTTC
CASSQLPGGEQFF
>few|TRBJ2-4|19|TRBV7-5|.
.
CISVPEARTGIGGWNIQYF
>few|TRBJ1-2|16|TRBV7-9|.
TGTGCCAGCAGCTTAGAAGGGAATGCAGCTAACTATGGCTACACCTTC
CASSLEGNAANYGYTF
>many|TRBJ2-1|14|TRBV10-3|.
TGTGCCATCAGAGAATCTCAGGGGCGCGATGAGCAGTTCTTC
CAIRESQGRDEQFF
>.|TRBJ2-1|14|TRBV23-1|.
TGCGCCAGCAGTCAATCAGGGCTAACAAATGAGCAGTTCTTC
CASSQSGLTNEQFF
>many|TRBJ2-1|13|TRBV6-2/TRBV6-3|TRBD1
TGTGCCAGCGGACAGGGTTTCTCCAATGAGCAGTTCTTC
CASGQGFSNEQFF
>many|TRBJ1-1|16|TRBV7-6|.
TGTGCCAGCAGCTTAAGTCAGGGGAAAATGAACACTGAAGCTTTCTTT
CASSLSQGKMNTEAFF
>few|TRBJ1-1|14|TRBV5-5|.
TGTGCCAGCAGCTTGGGGACCCAGAGAAGCAAAGCTTTCTTT
CASSLGTQRSKAFF
>few|TRBJ2-6|16|TRBV5-6|.
TGTGCCAGCAGTTGGCCCAGCGTCTCTGGGGCCAACGTCCTGACTTTC
CASSWPSVSGANVLTF
>.|TRBJ1-4|13|TRBV15|.
TGTGCCACCAGCAGAGACCCAAATGAAAAACTGTTTTTT
CATSRDPNEKLFF
>few|TRBJ1-2|15|TRBV12-3/TRBV12-4|.
TGTGCCAGCACTATCTCCCCTTCGGATTTCGCTGGCTACACCTTC
CASTISPSDFAGYTF
>few|TRBJ1-6|15|TRBV5-1|.
TGCGCCAGCAGCTTGGCCCCGGGAGAGGGTTCACCCCTCCACTTT
CASSLAPGEGSPLHF
>.|TRBJ1-5|14|TRBV28|.
TGTGCCAGCGGACTCCTGAGTAGCAATCAGCCCCAGCATTTT
CASGLLSSNQPQHF
>.|TRBJ2-5|16|TRBV5-5|.
TGTGCCAGCAGCTTGCGGGGGACAGAAAACCAAGAGACCCAGTACTTC
CASSLRGTENQETQYF
>many|TRBJ2-2|15|TRBV7-2|TRBD1
TGTGCCAGCAGCTTAAGACAGGGGAATACCGGGGAGCTGTTTTTT
CASSLRQGNTGELFF
>few|TRBJ2-3|17|TRBV6-2/TRBV6-3|.
TGTGCCAGCAGACCCCAGGGGCTTTCGGGGGCCCTAGATACGCAGTATTTT
CASRPQGLSGALDTQYF
>many|TRBJ2-7|13|TRBV7-9|.
TGTGCCAGCAGCTTATATTCGGAGTACGAGCAGTACTTC
CASSLYSEYEQYF
>few|TRBJ2-7|14|TRBV7-3|TRBD2
TGTGCCAGCAGCCCGACTAGCGGGTCCTACGAGCAGTACTTC
CASSPTSGSYEQYF
>few|TRBJ1-1|15|TRBV28|.
TGTGCCAGCAGTTCCTCAGGTAGGGCGAACACTGAAGCTTTCTTT
CASSSSGRANTEAFF
>.|TRBJ2-5|13|TRBV30|.
TGTGCCTGGAGTTCTAGCGCCGGGGAGACCCAGTACTTC
CAWSSSAGETQYF
>.|TRBJ2-2|15|TRBV6-2/TRBV6-3|TRBD2
TGTGCCAGCAGCCCCCTGTGGCGGGGGGACGGGGAGCTGTTTTTT
CASSPLWRGDGELFF
>.|TRBJ2-2|13|TRBV29-1|.
TGCAGCGCGGATGGGGGGTACACCGGGGAGCTGTTTTTT
CSADGGYTGELFF
>.|TRBJ2-2|15|TRBV7-9|.
TGTGCCAGCAGCTTAGTACCGACGGCCACCGGGGAGCTGTTTTTT
CASSLVPTATGELFF
>few|TRBJ2-2|17|TRBV7-8|TRBD2
TGTGCCAGCAGCGGAGTAGCGGGGGGCGCGAACACCGGGGAGCTGTTTTTT
CASSGVAGGANTGELFF
>many|TRBJ2-3|13|TRBV7-2|.
TGTGCCAGCAGCCCATGGACATCAGATACGCAGTATTTT
CASSPWTSDTQYF
>.|TRBJ2-5|15|TRBV4-1|TRBD2
TGCGCCAGCAGCCGCGCCTGGCGGGGGCAAGAGACCCAGTACTTC
CASSRAWRGQETQYF
>few|TRBJ2-1|14|TRBV5-5|TRBD1
TGTGCCAGTAACATCGGGACAGCCTACAATGAGCAGTTCTTC
CASNIGTAYNEQFF
>.|TRBJ1-2|14|TRBV19|.
TGTGCCAGTAGTATAGTTGGCCAGGTTCTTGGCTACACCTTC
CASSIVGQVLGYTF
>.|TRBJ1-5|16|TRBV15|TRBD1
TGTGCCACCAGCCGAGGGACAGGGAGGAGCAATCAGCCCCAGCATTTT
CATSRGTGRSNQPQHF
>few|TRBJ1-1|13|TRBV7-9|.
TGTGCCAGCTTAAGGCGTCTGAACACTGAAGCTTTCTTT
CASLRRLNTEAFF
>.|TRBJ2-1|14|TRBV7-3|TRBD1
TGTGCCAGCAGCTCGGGGACAGCTCAAAATGAGCAGTTCTTC
CASSSGTAQNEQFF
>.|TRBJ1-2|12|TRBV28|.
TGTGCCAGCAGGATGGGGCCCTATGGCTACACCTTC
CASRMGPYGYTF
>.|TRBJ2-5|14|TRBV18|TRBD1
TGTGCCAGCTCACCGGTGGGACAGCAAGAGACCCAGTACTTC
CASSPVGQQETQYF
>.|TRBJ2-7|12|TRBV6-1|TRBD2
TGTGCCACTCCGGGACTAGGCGACGAGCAGTACTTC
CATPGLGDEQYF
>many|TRBJ1-1|12|TRBV5-1|.
TGCGCCAGCAGCGGGGTGCCAGGGGAAGCTTTCTTT
CASSGVPGEAFF
>few|TRBJ1-1|15|TRBV20-1|TRBD1
TGCAGTGCTAGTGTCCTGGGACAGGGGGACACTGAAGCTTTCTTT
CSASVLGQGDTEAFF
>.|TRBJ2-2|16|TRBV27|TRBD1
TGTGCTAGCAGCCAGAGGGGGACAGGGCACACCGGGGAGCTGTTTTTT
CASSQRGTGHTGELFF
>few|TRBJ2-2|14|TRBV12-3/TRBV12-4|.
TGTGCCAGCAGTTCTGGGACGGACACCGGGGAGCTGTTTTTT
CASSSGTDTGELFF
>.|TRBJ2-7|16|TRBV5-1|.
TGCGCCAGCAGCCAGCAAAGCTCGACGGGGCAGGGCGAGCAGTACTTC
CASSQQSSTGQGEQYF
>few|TRBJ2-2|13|TRBV5-6|.
TGTGCCAGCAGCTTGGTGGCGGACGGGGAGCTGTTTTTT
CASSLVADGELFF
>.|TRBJ1-1|12|TRBV7-2|.
TGTGCCAGCAGCTTTGACAGACGGGAGGCTTTCTTT
CASSFDRREAFF
>few|TRBJ2-2|15|TRBV7-2|.
TGTGCCAGCAGCTTAGATGGGGGTGGGACCGGGGAGCTGTTTTTT
CASSLDGGGTGELFF
>.|TRBJ2-7|15|TRBV12-3/TRBV12-4|TRBD2
TGTGCCAGCAGGCCCCCGGGGAGGGGCTTCCACGAGCAGTACTTC
CASRPPGRGFHEQYF
>.|TRBJ2-3|14|TRBV7-8|TRBD1
TGTGCCAGCACCGAGGGGGCGGTGGGAGATACGCAGTATTTT
CASTEGAVGDTQYF
>few|TRBJ2-1|17|TRBV7-2|TRBD2
TGTGCCAGCAGTCAGGGACTAGCGGGGGGGCCCGACAATGAGCAGTTCTTC
CASSQGLAGGPDNEQFF
>.|TRBJ2-5|11|TRBV10-2|.
TGCGCCAGCAGTGAGAGTGTAACCCAGTACTTC
CASSESVTQYF